Here is one T cell receptor beta chain with its context. The data belong to a study of blood T cell repertoires in COVID-19. For the study at large: The United States, Italy and Spain were the sources of the acute and convalescent COVID-19 samples.

In the original workflow: Reference gene primer amplification gave nucleated cell count estimates. Measured with immunoSEQ multiplex PCR; TCRdb has only the in-frame clones, and not every one. Clone size and the V and J calls come from that table; the DNA yielded D and trimming. The repertoire has about 30,000 clones, about 86% of them found once; the top ten carry approximately 24%. In germline, CDR1 is SGHAT, CDR2 FQDESV (reference sequence). CDR3 length: 15 residues. V was pared by 4 bases and J by 0 bases, with 12 bases between. This chain joins TRBV11-1 and TRBJ1-2, with D maybe TRBD1 (5 bases). This clonotype originated in a human donor in a cohort sampled during active COVID-19. The source material was peripheral blood. Here the CDR3 DNA reads TGTGCCAGCAGCTCACGGACATTGGCTAACTATGGCTACACCTTC. This gives the protein CASSSRTLANYGYTF.